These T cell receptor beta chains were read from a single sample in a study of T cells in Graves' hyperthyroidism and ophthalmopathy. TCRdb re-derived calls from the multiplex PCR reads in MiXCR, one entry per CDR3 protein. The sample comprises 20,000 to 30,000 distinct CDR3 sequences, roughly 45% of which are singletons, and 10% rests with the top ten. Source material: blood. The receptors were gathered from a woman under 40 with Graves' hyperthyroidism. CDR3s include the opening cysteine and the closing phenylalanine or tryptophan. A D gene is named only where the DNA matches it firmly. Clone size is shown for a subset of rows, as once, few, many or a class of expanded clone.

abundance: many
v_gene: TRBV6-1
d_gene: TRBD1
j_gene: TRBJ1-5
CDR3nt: TGTGCCAGCACCGGGACAGGGGTCACGAATCAGCCCCAGCATTTT
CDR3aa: CASTGTGVTNQPQHF

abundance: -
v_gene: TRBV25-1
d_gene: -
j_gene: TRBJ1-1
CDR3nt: TGTGCCAGCAGTGACCTCCCGGGAAGAATGAACACTGAAGCTTTCTTT
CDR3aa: CASSDLPGRMNTEAFF

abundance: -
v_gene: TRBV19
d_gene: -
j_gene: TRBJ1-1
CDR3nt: TGTGCCAGCCCCGGCACGGCGAACACTGAAGCTTTCTTT
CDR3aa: CASPGTANTEAFF

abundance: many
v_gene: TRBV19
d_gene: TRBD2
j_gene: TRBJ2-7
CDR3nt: TGTGCCAGTAGTATGTCGGCTAGCGGGCCAAGGTACTTC
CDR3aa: CASSMSASGPRYF

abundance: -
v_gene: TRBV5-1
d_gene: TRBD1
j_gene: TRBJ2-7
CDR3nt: TGCGCCAGCAGCTTGACCCCCCCTACAGGGGGCGGTTCCTACGAGCAGTACTTC
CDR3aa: CASSLTPPTGGGSYEQYF

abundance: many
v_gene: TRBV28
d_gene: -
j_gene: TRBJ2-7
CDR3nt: TGTGCCAGCTCCACGTACGAGCAGTACTTC
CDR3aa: CASSTYEQYF

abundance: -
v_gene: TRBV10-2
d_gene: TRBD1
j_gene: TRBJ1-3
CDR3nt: TGCGCCAGCAGTCGTCCCGGGACAGGCGTTTATGGCTACACCATATATTTT
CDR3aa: CASSRPGTGVYGYTIYF

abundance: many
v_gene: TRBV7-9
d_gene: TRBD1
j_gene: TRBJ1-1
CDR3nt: TGTGCCAGCAGCTTAGCGCTAAGGGGGCCGAACACTGAAGCTTTCTTT
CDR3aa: CASSLALRGPNTEAFF

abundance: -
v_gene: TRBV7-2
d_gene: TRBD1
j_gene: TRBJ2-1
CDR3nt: TGTGCCAGCAGCTTTGTGCGGGACAGGGGTGTGGGTGAGCAGTTCTTC
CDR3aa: CASSFVRDRGVGEQFF

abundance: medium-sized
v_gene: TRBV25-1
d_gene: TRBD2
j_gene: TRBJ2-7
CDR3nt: TGTGCCAGCAGTAGGGGACTAGCGGATTACAATCGCGGGGACGAGCAGTACTTC
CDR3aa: CASSRGLADYNRGDEQYF

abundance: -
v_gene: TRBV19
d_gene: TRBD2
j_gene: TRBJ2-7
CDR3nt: TGTGCCAGTAGTACGGCTAGCGGCTACGAGCAGTACTTC
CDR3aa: CASSTASGYEQYF

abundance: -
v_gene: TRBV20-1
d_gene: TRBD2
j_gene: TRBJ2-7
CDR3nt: TGCAGTGCCCAACTAGCGGGAGTTCCCGAGCAGCACTTC
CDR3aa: CSAQLAGVPEQHF

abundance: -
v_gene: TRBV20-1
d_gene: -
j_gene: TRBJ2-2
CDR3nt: TGCAGTGCCCACAGAGCTGGGGAGCTGTTTTTT
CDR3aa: CSAHRAGELFF

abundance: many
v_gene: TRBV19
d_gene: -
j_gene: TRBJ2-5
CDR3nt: TGTGCCAGTAGTATGTCCCCAGGACAAGAGACCCAGTACTTC
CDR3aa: CASSMSPGQETQYF

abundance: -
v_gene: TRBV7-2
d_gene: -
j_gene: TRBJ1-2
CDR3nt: TGTGCCAGCAGCATCCAAGTAGAGCGCAACTATGGCTACACCTTC
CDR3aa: CASSIQVERNYGYTF

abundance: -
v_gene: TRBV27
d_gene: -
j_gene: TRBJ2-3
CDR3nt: TGTGCTACCGTGTCGGGGGATACGCAGTATTTT
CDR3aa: CATVSGDTQYF

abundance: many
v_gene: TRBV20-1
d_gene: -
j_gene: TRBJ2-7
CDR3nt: TGCAGTGCTGAGGACCCTCATCGGGTTCCCTACGAGCAGTACTTC
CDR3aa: CSAEDPHRVPYEQYF

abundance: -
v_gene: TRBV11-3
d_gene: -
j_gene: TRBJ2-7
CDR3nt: TGTGCCAGCGGCTTTGACACGGCCTCCGGAGGAGAGCAGTACTTC
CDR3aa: CASGFDTASGGEQYF

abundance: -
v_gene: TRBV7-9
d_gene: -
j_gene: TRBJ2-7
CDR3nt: TGTGCCAGCAGCCTCGGACCGCGGGCGTGGGATAAGCAGTACTTC
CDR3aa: CASSLGPRAWDKQYF

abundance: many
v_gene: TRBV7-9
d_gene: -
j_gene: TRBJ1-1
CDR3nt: TGTGCCAGCAGCCCAGAAGCGGGCACTGAAGCTTTCTTT
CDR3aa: CASSPEAGTEAFF

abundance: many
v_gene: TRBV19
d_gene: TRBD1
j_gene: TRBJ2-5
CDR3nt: TGTGCCAGTAGTCCGGACAGGTCAAGAGTAGAGGAGACCCAGTACTTC
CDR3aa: CASSPDRSRVEETQYF

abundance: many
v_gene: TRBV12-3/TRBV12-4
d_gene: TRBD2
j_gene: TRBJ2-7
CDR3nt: TGTGCCAGCAGCCCCCGGGGGGGCGACGAGCAGTACTTC
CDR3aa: CASSPRGGDEQYF